Sequencing of this T cell receptor (beta chain) was carried out in a study of STAT3 mutations in large granular lymphocyte leukemia. Of note for this clone: Its antigen is unknown.

Study-wide results and caveats: Some patients had persisting codominant clonotypes that could mask small clones. Clonal expansion was inferred from samples taken at other timepoints. In T-cell large granular lymphocyte leukemia, about half of patients showed multiple immunodominant subclonotypes. All newly emerging clones after therapy were STAT3 wild type.

CDR3 length: 13 residues. The V and J ends lost 2 bases and 4 bases respectively, with 6 bases between them. Per germline, CDR1 MNHEY and CDR2 SMNVEV (reference sequence). The data were produced by immunoSEQ multiplex PCR, yet TCRdb's version contains in-frame clones alone and is incomplete. The sample lists 30,000 to 45,000 clones, around nine tenths occurring once. This sequence was found in a human donor with T large granular lymphocyte leukemia. Some clones in this sample may be carry-over from other donors' samples. The chain carries TRBV27 and TRBJ1-5; D might be TRBD1 (5 bases). The specimen was PBMCs. In DNA form, the CDR3 reads TGTGCCAGCAGTTTAAGGGGAAATCAGCCCCAGCATTTT. It codes for CASSLRGNQPQHF.